This T cell receptor beta chain came from a study of blood T cell repertoires in COVID-19. Study information: The United States, Italy and Spain were the sources of the acute and convalescent COVID-19 samples. Sources were T cells, B-cell-depleted T cells, or PBMCs; the material itself was cDNA or gDNA.

Measured with immunoSEQ multiplex PCR; TCRdb has only the in-frame clones, and not every one. Of more than 300,000 clones listed, approximately 89% are singletons. Trimming stripped 2 bases from V and 7 bases from J, with 7 bases between. Looked up from germline, CDR1 is SGHRS and CDR2 is YFSETQ. This CDR3 contains 13 residues. There are a few counts of this clone. The chain has TRBV5-1 and TRBJ1-6, with D perhaps matching TRBD1 (6 bases). The clonotype comes from a woman aged 18-29 years who had recovered from COVID-19. Sequencing was done on a sample of peripheral blood. CDR3 loop: CASSFGQNSPLHF. The CDR3 coding sequence is TGCGCCAGCAGCTTCGGACAGAATTCACCCCTCCACTTT.